The rows below give T cell receptor beta chains drawn from one sample of a study of cytomegalovirus exposure and HLA in healthy donors. Using immunoSEQ multiplex PCR, the repertoire was profiled, and TCRdb retains in-frame clones only, with some absent. The sample shows about 110,000 clones, roughly 66% of them seen only once. The sample was PBMCs. These receptors all stem from a woman aged 25 to 45 in good health and CMV-seronegative. CDR3s include the opening cysteine and the closing phenylalanine or tryptophan.

>TRBJ2-2|TRBV5-6
CASSSSGTGGTGELFF
>TRBJ2-3|TRBV6-5
CASSYPGTDTQYF
>TRBJ2-2|TRBV4-1
CASSRGTSGTNTGELFF
>TRBJ2-7|TRBV12-1
CASSSLRAGDSYEQYF
>TRBJ2-1|TRBV18
CASSSPGSGRSYNEQFF
>TRBJ2-7|TRBV5-1
CASSPRGGSYEQYF
>TRBJ2-1|TRBV7-3
CASSLSGRQNEQFF
>TRBJ1-1|TRBV6-1
CATSWTFHEAFF
>TRBJ2-2|TRBV5-4
CASSLPGGPNTGELFF
>TRBJ2-2|TRBV5-8
CASSLRLAGVHTGELFF
>TRBJ1-2|TRBV6-5
CASSYQGGGYTF
>TRBJ1-1|TRBV7-8
CASSSGVGAFF
>TRBJ1-5|TRBV19
CASSPPAGIMLDSNQPQHF
>TRBJ2-7|TRBV6-5
CASSSGGTYEQYF
>TRBJ1-1|TRBV4-1
CASSQAAEAFF
>TRBJ1-1|TRBV28
CASSIGGQAPTEAFF
>TRBJ2-3|TRBV4-3
CASSHLAGAGTDTQYF
>TRBJ1-1|TRBV7-9
CASSLALPTTGVTEAFF
>TRBJ2-3|TRBV6-6
CASRTGTSGTADTQYF
>TRBJ2-3|TRBV15
CATSGGLAGPTDTQYF
>TRBJ2-1|TRBV28
CASSRLAVGYNEQFF
>TRBJ2-7|TRBV13
CASSHKSGTADTYEQYF
>TRBJ2-5|TRBV6-1
CASRRLAGEETQYF
>TRBJ1-4|TRBV21-1
CASSGQGREKLFF
>TRBJ1-2|TRBV28
CAIQGGAYGYTF
>TRBJ2-3|TRBV15
CATSRDRLAGVPSTDTQYF
>TRBJ2-2|TRBV28
CASSFLTDLNTGELFF
>TRBJ1-2|TRBV19
CASSSSGVYGYTF
>TRBJ2-5|TRBV7-2
CASSLDLASGETQYF
>-|TRBV5-6
CASTLLGQDPYEQYF
>TRBJ2-5|TRBV7-2
CASSSQRSGRGGETQYF
>TRBJ1-6|TRBV5-6
CASNKRTGGYDSPLHF
>TRBJ1-6|TRBV28
CASLVSRRNSPLHF
>TRBJ1-2|TRBV29-1
CSVEDEGLNYGYTF
>TRBJ2-3|TRBV28
CASSSRSTVDTQYF
>TRBJ1-1|TRBV2
CASSTGSPEAFF
>TRBJ2-3|TRBV28
CASSFGIRAAGSTDTQYF
>TRBJ2-7|TRBV4-2
CASSQDDTFLSYEQYF
>TRBJ1-3|TRBV11-2
CASSLGAREHPGNTIYF
>TRBJ2-7|TRBV5-4
CASSPDRLDSYEQYF
>TRBJ1-2|TRBV27
CASRYGYTF
>TRBJ2-2|TRBV5-5
CASSSGLAGADTGELFF
>TRBJ2-1|TRBV6-5
CASSYGTGGYNEQFF
>TRBJ2-3|TRBV6-5
CASHPPGGTDTQYF
>TRBJ1-2|TRBV28
CASSLSIYPNYGYTF
>TRBJ2-7|TRBV7-9
CASSQSTGPVEQYF
>TRBJ2-7|TRBV28
CASSFGLASGRALFREQYF
>TRBJ1-2|TRBV10-1
CASSRLNYGYTF
>TRBJ1-1|TRBV4-1
CASSLGDLSNTEAFF
>TRBJ2-3|TRBV6-4
CASSEQGPGTDTQYF
>TRBJ2-1|TRBV11-1
CASSLERESNEQFF
>TRBJ1-4|TRBV21-1
CASSGQGSPVWEKLFF
>TRBJ1-2|TRBV5-4
CASSLVGWGRGYGYTF
>TRBJ1-4|TRBV6-1
CASSEVGQGNEKLFF
>TRBJ2-5|TRBV6-1
CASSAPRTGRETQYF
>TRBJ2-6|TRBV19
CASSILLASLPGANVLTF